Below are 14 T cell receptor beta chains sequenced from a single sample in a study of shared clonotypes between healthy human individuals. The data were produced by immunoSEQ multiplex PCR, yet TCRdb's version contains in-frame clones alone and is incomplete. The table lists millions of clones, 85% to 95% of them singletons. The specimen was naive CD4+ T cells sorted from blood. Subset of the sample: CD45RA+ positively selected. These receptors all stem from a man younger than 30 in good health.

This chain connects TRBV29-1 to TRBJ2-3; 11 nucleotides align to TRBD2. The germline V gene encodes CDR1 SQVTM and CDR2 ANQGSEA. With 7 bases clipped from V and 6 bases from J, the junction kept 9 bases outside the gene matches. This CDR3 comprises 14 residues. The CDR3 is CSATVLAGADTQYF. The CDR3 bases are TGCAGCGCCACCGTACTAGCGGGAGCTGATACGCAGTATTTT.

This chain connects TRBV23-1 to TRBJ2-7; D is tentatively TRBD1 or TRBD2 (5 bases each). TRBV23-1 is noted as an ORF with a role that remains uncertain. The V and J ends lost 4 bases and 5 bases respectively, with 12 bases between them. This CDR3 contains 13 residues. CDR3 amino acids: CASSPGRGDEQYF. CDR3 in DNA: TGCGCCAGCAGTCCCGGACGAGGGGACGAGCAGTACTTC.

The table lists this clone with a count of one. This rearrangement joins TRBV19 to TRBJ2-1, with D unclear. CDR1 and CDR2 from the germline V gene are LNHDA and SQIVND (reference sequence). The CDR3 has 15 amino acids. V gave up 2 bases and J gave up 5 bases, with 13 bases separating them. CDR3 region: CASSIRAYPHNEQFF. The CDR3 coding sequence is TGTGCCAGTAGTATACGGGCCTACCCCCACAATGAGCAGTTCTTC.

The chain has TRBV7-9 and TRBJ2-7; D tentatively fits TRBD1 or TRBD2 (5 bases each). The germline gives CDR1 SEHNR, CDR2 FQNEAQ (reference sequence). The V end lost 2 bases, the J end lost 2 bases, and 19 bases lay between the germline ends. This CDR3 contains 17 residues. CDR3 coding DNA: TGTGCCAGCAGCTTACGAGAGGGGCTGGGGGAGACCTACGAGCAGTACTTC. Translated: CASSLREGLGETYEQYF.

In nucleotides, the CDR3 is TGTGCCAGCTCGCAGGGGGCGGGGGACACTGAAGCTTTCTTT. The encoded protein is CASSQGAGDTEAFF. The rearrangement joins TRBV18 to TRBJ1-1; 8 positions agree with TRBD1. Trimming took 6 bases from V and 3 from J; bases not matched to a gene: 6. The CDR3 is 14 amino acids. Germline-derived CDR1 and CDR2 are KGHSH and LQKENI.

A single count supports this clone. The chain links TRBV5-1 to TRBJ2-3; possible D gene TRBD2, 6 bases. The V and J ends lost 2 bases and 2 bases respectively, with 9 bases between them. The CDR3 is 14 residues long. Per germline, CDR1 SGHRS and CDR2 YFSETQ. The CDR3 nucleotides read TGCGCCAGCAGCTTCCCACTAGCCACAGATACGCAGTATTTT. As protein: CASSFPLATDTQYF. The full variable domain, in which reference TRBV5-1 and TRBJ2-3 provide the parts outside the CDR3, is KAGVTQTPRYLIKTRGQQVTLSCSPISGHRSVSWYQQTPGQGLQFLFEYFSETQRNKGNFPGRFSGRQFSNSRSEMNVSTLELGDSALYLCASSFPLATDTQYFGPGTRLTVL.

This clone has more than one count but fewer than ten. Other DNA sequences from this sample encode an identical CDR3 as well. This rearrangement joins TRBV30 to TRBJ1-6; the D is unclear. Trimming removed 1 base at V and 7 bases at J, with 2 bases between. The germline gives CDR1 GTSNPN, CDR2 SVGIG (reference sequence). The CDR3 is 11 amino acids. CDR3 DNA sequence: TGTGCCTGGAGTGGGAATTCACCCCTCCACTTT. It encodes CAWSGNSPLHF.

The chain uses TRBV7-2 and TRBJ1-4; D is ambiguous. Between the trimmed V and J ends, which lost 2 bases and 7 bases, there was a span of 14 bases. The CDR3 loop spans 15 amino acids. Germline CDR1 and CDR2: SGHTA and FQGNSA. CDR3 protein: CASSLQGQAIEKLFF. The CDR3 DNA follows: TGTGCCAGCAGCTTACAAGGGCAGGCTATTGAAAAACTGTTTTTT. Full variable domain (outside the CDR3, taken from reference TRBV7-2 and TRBJ1-4): GAGVSQSPSNKVTEKGKDVELRCDPISGHTALYWYRQSLGQGLEFLIYFQGNSAPDKSGLPSDRFSAERTGGSVSTLTIQRTQQEDSAVYLCASSLQGQAIEKLFFGSGTQLSVL.

For this clone: A single base separates this from a much larger clone, so it may be a read error. The chain is built from TRBV6-6 and TRBJ2-7; D is uncertain. V dropped 4 bases and J dropped 0 bases, with 1 base sitting between them. Germline CDR1 and CDR2: MNHNY and SVGAGI (reference sequence). The CDR3 loop spans 11 amino acids. This CDR3 is CASSFSYEQYF. The CDR3 bases are TGTGCCAGCAGTTTCTCCTACGAGCAGTACTTC.

CDR3 in DNA: TGTGCCAGCAGCTCGGGGGTTTGGACCTACGAGCAGTACTTC. Its protein product is CASSSGVWTYEQYF. V usage is TRBV7-2 and J usage is TRBJ2-7; TRBD2 is a possible D gene (6 bases). Trimming removed 4 bases from V and 2 bases from J, with 12 bases in between. The germline V gene has CDR1 SGHTA and CDR2 FQGNSA. The CDR3 sequence is 14 residues long.

This sequence joins TRBV11-2 and TRBJ2-5; D may be TRBD2 (6 bases). The CDR3 has 14 amino acids. Germline CDR1 is SGHAT and CDR2 is FQNNGV. The V and J ends lost 1 base and 5 bases respectively, with 11 bases between them. The CDR3: CASSLAYRGETQYF. CDR3 nucleotide sequence: TGTGCCAGCAGCTTAGCATATCGGGGGGAGACCCAGTACTTC.

This chain links TRBV30 with TRBJ1-6; D ambiguous. Germline CDR1 and CDR2: GTSNPN and SVGIG (reference sequence). V was clipped by 4 bases and J by 7 bases, with 14 bases between them. The CDR3 contains 14 residues. The CDR3 region is CAWTGVLTNSPLHF. The DNA for the CDR3 is TGTGCCTGGACGGGAGTCCTTACGAATTCACCCCTCCACTTT.

This chain uses TRBV10-3 with TRBJ2-3; D remains ambiguous. CDR3 length: 14 amino acids. CDR1 ENHRY and CDR2 SYGVKD come from the germline V gene. The V gene lost 4 bases and the J gene lost 0 bases, with 8 bases spanning the gap. CDR3 sequence: CAISVYPSTDTQYF. The DNA of the CDR3 is TGTGCCATCAGTGTTTACCCTAGCACAGATACGCAGTATTTT.

The chain joins TRBV4-3 to TRBJ1-3; D is possibly TRBD1 (5 bases). CDR1 LGHNA and CDR2 YSLEER come from the germline V gene. The CDR3 totals 17 residues. V was shortened by 0 bases and J by 3 bases, with 15 bases between the two germline ends. The DNA for the CDR3 is TGCGCCAGCAGCCAAGATGAAGGGACTCTCGGTGGAAACACCATATATTTT. It specifies CASSQDEGTLGGNTIYF.